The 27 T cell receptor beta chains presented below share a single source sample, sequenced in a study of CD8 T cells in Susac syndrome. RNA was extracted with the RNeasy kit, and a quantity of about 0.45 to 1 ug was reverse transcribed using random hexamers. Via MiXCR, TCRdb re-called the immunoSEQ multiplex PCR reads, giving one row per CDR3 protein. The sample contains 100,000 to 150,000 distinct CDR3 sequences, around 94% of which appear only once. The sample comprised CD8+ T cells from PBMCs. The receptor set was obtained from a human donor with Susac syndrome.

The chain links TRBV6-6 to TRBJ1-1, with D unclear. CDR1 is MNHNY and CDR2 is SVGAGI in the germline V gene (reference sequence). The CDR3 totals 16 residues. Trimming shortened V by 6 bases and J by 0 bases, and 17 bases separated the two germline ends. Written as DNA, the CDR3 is TGTGCCAGCAGCCCTCCCTCGACGCTTGTGAACACTGAAGCTTTCTTT. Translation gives CASSPPSTLVNTEAFF.

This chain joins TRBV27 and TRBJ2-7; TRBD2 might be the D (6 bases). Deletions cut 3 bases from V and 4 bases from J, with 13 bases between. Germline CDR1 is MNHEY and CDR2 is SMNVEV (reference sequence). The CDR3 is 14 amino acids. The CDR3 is CASSLRLVGYEQYF. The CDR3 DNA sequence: TGTGCCAGCAGTTTGAGACTAGTGGGTTACGAGCAGTACTTC.

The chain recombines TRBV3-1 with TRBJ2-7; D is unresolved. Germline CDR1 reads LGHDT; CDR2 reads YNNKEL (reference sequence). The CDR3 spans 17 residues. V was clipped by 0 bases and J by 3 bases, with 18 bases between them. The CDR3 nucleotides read TGTGCCAGCAGCCAAGAACTCTTCTCGGAGCCCATCTACGAGCAGTACTTC. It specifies CASSQELFSEPIYEQYF.

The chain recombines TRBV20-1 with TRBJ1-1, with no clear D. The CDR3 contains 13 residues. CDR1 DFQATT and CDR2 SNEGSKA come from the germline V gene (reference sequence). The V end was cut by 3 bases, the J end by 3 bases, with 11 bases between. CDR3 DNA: TGCAGTGCTAGGGGCATCCGAGACACTGAAGCTTTCTTT. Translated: CSARGIRDTEAFF.

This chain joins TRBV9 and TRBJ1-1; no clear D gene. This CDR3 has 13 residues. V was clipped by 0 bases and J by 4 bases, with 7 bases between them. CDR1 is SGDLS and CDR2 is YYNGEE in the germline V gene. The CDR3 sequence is CASSVALGTEAFF. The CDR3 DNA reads TGTGCCAGCAGCGTAGCTCTGGGCACTGAAGCTTTCTTT.

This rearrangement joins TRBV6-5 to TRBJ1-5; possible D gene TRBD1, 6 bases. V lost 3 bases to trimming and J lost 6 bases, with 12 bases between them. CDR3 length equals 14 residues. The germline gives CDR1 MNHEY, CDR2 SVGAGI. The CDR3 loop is CASSYGGRGQPQHF. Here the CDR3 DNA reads TGTGCCAGCAGTTATGGGGGCCGGGGTCAGCCCCAGCATTTT.

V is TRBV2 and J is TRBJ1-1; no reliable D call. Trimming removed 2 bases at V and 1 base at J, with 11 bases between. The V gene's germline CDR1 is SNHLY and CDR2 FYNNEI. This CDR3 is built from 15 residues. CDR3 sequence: CASSEFRNGNTEAFF. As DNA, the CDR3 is TGTGCCAGCAGTGAATTTAGAAATGGGAACACTGAAGCTTTCTTT.

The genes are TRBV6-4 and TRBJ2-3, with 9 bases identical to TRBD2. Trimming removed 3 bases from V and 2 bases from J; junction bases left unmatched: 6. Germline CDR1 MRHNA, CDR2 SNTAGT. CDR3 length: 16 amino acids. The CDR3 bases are TGTGCCAGCAGTGAGACGGCTAGCGGGGCCACAGATACGCAGTATTTT. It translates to CASSETASGATDTQYF.

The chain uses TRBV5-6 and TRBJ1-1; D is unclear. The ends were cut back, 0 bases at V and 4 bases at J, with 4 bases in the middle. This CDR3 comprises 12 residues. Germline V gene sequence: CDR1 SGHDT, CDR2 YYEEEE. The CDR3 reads CASSLVPTEAFF. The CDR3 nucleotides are TGTGCCAGCAGCTTGGTTCCCACTGAAGCTTTCTTT.

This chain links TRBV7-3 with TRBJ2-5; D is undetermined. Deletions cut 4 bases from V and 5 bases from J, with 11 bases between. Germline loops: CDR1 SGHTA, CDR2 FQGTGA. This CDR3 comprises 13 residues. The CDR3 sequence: CASSSTIGETQYF. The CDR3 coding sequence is TGTGCCAGCAGCTCAACTATTGGGGAGACCCAGTACTTC. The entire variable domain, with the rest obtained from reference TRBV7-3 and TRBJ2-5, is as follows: GAGVSQTPSNKVTEKGKYVELRCDPISGHTALYWYRQSLGQGPEFLIYFQGTGAADDSGLPNDRFFAVRPEGSVSTLKIQRTERGDSAVYLCASSSTIGETQYFGPGTRLLVL.

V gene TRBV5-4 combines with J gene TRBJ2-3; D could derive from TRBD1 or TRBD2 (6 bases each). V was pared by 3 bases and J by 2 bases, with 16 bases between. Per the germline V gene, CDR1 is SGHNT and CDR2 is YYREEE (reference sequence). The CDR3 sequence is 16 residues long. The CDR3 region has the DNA TGTGCCAGCAGCTATACAGGAGGGGGGCCCACAGATACGCAGTATTTT. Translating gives CASSYTGGGPTDTQYF.

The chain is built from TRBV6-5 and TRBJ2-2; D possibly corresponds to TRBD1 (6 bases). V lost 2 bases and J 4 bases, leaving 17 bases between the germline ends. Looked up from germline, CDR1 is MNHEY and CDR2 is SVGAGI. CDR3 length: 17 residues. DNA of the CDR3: TGTGCCAGCAGTTACCCTCCCCCAGGGGTTGGCACCGGGGAGCTGTTTTTT. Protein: CASSYPPPGVGTGELFF.

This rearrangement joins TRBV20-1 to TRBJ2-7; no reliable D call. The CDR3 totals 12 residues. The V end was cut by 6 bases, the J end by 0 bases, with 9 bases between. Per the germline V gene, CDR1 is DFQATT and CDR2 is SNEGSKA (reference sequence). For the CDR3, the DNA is TGCAGTGCAAGGACGGTCTCCTACGAGCAGTACTTC. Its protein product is CSARTVSYEQYF.

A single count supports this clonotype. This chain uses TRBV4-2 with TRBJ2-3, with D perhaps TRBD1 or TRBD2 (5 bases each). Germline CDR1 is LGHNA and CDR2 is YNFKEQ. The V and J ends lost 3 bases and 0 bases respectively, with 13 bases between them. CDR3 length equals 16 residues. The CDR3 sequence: CASSHPRDGSTDTQYF. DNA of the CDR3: TGTGCCAGCAGCCACCCCCGGGACGGGAGCACAGATACGCAGTATTTT.

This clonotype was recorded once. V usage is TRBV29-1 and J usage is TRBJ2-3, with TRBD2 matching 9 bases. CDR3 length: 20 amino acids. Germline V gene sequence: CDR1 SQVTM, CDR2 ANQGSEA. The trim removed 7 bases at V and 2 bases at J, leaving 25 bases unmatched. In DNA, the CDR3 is TGCAGCGCCGAAGGGTTTACCGGGCGGGAGGGCCGCACACACACAGATACGCAGTATTTT. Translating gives CSAEGFTGREGRTHTDTQYF.

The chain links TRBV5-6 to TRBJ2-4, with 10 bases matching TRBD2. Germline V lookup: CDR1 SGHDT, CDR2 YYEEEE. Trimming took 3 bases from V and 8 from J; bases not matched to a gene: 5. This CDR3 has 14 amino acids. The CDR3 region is CASSSGLAQYIQYF. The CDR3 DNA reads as TGTGCCAGCAGCTCGGGACTAGCGCAGTACATTCAGTACTTC.

In DNA form, the CDR3 reads TGTGCCAGCAGTTTTAGGGGGGTGGGGCAGCCCCAGCATTTT. Translated, it gives CASSFRGVGQPQHF. The rearrangement uses TRBV27 and TRBJ1-5; D might be TRBD1 (6 bases). Trimming cost V 3 bases and J 7 bases, with 13 bases left between them. CDR3 length equals 14 residues. Per germline, CDR1 MNHEY and CDR2 SMNVEV (reference sequence).

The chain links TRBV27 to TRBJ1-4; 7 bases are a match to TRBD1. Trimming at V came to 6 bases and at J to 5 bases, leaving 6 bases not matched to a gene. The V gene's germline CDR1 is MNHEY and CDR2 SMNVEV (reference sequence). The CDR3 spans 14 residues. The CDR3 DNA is TGTGCCAGCAGCCGACAGGGAGTAAATGAAAAACTGTTTTTT. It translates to CASSRQGVNEKLFF. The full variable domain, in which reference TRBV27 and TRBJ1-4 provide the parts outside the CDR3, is EAQVTQNPRYLITVTGKKLTVTCSQNMNHEYMSWYRQDPGLGLRQIYYSMNVEVTDKGDVPEGYKVSRKEKRNFPLILESPSPNQTSLYFCASSRQGVNEKLFFGSGTQLSVL.

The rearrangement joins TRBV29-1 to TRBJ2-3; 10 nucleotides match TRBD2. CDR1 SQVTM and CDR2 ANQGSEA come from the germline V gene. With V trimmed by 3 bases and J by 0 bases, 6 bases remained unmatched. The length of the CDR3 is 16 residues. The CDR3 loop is CSVEAAAGGSTDTQYF. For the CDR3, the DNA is TGCAGCGTTGAGGCGGCAGCGGGAGGGAGCACAGATACGCAGTATTTT.

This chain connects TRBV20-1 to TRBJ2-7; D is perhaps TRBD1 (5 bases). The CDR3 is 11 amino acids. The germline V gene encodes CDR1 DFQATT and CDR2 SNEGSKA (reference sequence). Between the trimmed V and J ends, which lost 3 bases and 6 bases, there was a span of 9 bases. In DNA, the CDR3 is TGCAGTGCTAGTGGGGCAAGCGAGCAGTACTTC. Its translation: CSASGASEQYF.

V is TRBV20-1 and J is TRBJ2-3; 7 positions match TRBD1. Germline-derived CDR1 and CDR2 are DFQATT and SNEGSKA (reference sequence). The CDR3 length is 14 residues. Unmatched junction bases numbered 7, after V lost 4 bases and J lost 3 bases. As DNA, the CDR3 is TGCAGTGCTAACGACAGGGTGAAAACAGATACGCAGTATTTT. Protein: CSANDRVKTDTQYF.

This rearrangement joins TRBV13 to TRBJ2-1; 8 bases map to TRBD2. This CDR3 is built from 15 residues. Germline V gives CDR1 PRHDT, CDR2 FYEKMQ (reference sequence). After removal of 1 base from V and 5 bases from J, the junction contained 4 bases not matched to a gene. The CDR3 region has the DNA TGTGCCAGCAGCTTAGTAGCGGGAAGTAACAATGAGCAGTTCTTC. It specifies CASSLVAGSNNEQFF.

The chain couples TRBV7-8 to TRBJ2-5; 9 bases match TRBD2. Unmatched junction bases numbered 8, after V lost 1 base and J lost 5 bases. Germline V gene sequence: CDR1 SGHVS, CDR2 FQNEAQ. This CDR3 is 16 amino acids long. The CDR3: CASSLVGREGRETQYF. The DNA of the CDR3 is TGTGCCAGCAGCTTAGTAGGGCGGGAGGGCCGGGAGACCCAGTACTTC.

In DNA, the CDR3 is TGTGCCAGCAGTTACTCGAGCCGGAACTATGGCTACACCTTC. Translating it yields CASSYSSRNYGYTF. The J gene is TRBJ1-2, the V gene TRBV6-2 or TRBV6-3; the D is unclear. The germline V and J ends were trimmed by 0 bases and 2 bases, with 7 bases remaining between them. Per germline, CDR1 MNHEY and CDR2 SVGEGT. The CDR3 is 14 amino acids.

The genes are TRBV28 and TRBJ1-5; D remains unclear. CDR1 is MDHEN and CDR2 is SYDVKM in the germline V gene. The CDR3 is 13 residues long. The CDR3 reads CAARRDGDQPQHF. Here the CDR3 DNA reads TGTGCTGCGCGAAGGGATGGGGATCAGCCCCAGCATTTT.

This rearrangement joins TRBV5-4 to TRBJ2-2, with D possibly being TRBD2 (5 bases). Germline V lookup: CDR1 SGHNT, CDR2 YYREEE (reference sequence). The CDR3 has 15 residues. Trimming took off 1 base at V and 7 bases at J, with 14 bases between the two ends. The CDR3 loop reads CASSLIGGGNGELFF. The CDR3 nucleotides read TGTGCCAGCAGCTTGATTGGTGGAGGAAACGGGGAGCTGTTTTTT.

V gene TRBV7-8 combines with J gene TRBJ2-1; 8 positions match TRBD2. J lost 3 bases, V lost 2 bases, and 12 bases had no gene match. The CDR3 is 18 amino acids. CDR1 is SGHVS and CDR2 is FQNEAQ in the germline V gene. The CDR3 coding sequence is TGTGCCAGCAGCTTATCCCTGACTAGCGCCTCCTTCTACAATGAGCAGTTCTTC. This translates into CASSLSLTSASFYNEQFF.